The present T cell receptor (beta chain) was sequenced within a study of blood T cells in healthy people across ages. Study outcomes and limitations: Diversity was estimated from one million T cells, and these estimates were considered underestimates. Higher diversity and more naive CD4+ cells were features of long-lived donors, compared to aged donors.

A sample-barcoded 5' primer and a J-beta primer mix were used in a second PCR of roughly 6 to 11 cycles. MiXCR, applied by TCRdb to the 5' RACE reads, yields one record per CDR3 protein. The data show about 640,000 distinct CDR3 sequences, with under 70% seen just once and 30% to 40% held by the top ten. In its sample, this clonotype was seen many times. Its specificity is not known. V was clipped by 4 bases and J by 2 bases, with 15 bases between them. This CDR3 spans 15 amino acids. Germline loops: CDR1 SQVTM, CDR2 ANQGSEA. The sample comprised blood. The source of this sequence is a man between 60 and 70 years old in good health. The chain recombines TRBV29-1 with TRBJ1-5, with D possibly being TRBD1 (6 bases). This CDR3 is CSVGGPGNRNQPQHF. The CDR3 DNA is TGCAGCGTTGGGGGGCCAGGGAACCGCAATCAGCCCCAGCATTTT. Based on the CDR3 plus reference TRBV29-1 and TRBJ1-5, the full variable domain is SAVISQKPSRDICQRGTSLTIQCQVDSQVTMMFWYRQQPGQSLTLIATANQGSEATYESGFVIDKFPISRPNLTFSTLTVSNMSPEDSSIYLCSVGGPGNRNQPQHFGDGTRLSIL.